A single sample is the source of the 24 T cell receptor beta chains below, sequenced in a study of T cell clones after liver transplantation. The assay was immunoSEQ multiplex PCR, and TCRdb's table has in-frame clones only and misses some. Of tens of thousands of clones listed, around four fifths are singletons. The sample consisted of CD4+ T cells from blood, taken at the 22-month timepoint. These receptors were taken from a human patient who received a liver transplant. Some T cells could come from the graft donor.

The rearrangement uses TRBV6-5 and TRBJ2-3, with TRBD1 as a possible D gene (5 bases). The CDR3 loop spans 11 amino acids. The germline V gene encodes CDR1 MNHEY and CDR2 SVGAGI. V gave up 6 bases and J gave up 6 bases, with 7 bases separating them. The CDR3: CASRKGDTQYF. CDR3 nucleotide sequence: TGTGCCAGCAGAAAGGGGGATACGCAGTATTTT.

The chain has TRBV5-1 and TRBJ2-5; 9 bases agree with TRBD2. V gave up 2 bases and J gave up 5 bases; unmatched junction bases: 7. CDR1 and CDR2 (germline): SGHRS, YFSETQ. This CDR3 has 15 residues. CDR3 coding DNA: TGCGCCAGCAGCTTATACGGACTAGCGAGGGAGACCCAGTACTTC. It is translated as CASSLYGLARETQYF. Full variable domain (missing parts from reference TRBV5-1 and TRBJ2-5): KAGVTQTPRYLIKTRGQQVTLSCSPISGHRSVSWYQQTPGQGLQFLFEYFSETQRNKGNFPGRFSGRQFSNSRSEMNVSTLELGDSALYLCASSLYGLARETQYFGPGTRLLVL.

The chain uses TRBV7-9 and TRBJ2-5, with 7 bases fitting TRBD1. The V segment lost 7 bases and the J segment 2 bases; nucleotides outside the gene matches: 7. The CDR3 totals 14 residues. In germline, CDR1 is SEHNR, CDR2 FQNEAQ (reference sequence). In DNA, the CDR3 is TGTGCCAGCACCGGGACAGAATATCAAGAGACCCAGTACTTC. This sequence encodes CASTGTEYQETQYF.

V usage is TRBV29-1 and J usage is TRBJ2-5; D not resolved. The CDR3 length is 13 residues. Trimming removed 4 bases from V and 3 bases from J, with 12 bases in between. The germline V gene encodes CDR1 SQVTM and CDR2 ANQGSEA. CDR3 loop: CSVGIRAEETQYF. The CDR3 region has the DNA TGCAGCGTTGGTATTAGGGCTGAAGAGACCCAGTACTTC.

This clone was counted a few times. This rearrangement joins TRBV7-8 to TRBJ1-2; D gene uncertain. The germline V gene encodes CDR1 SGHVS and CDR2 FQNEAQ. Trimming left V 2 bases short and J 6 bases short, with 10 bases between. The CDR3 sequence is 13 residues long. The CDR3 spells CASSLLSVDGYTF. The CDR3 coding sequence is TGTGCCAGCAGCTTATTGTCGGTGGATGGCTACACCTTC.

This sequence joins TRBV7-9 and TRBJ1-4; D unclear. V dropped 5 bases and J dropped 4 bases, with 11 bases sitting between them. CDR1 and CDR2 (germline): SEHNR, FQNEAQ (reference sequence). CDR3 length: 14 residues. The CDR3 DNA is TGTGCCAGCAGCCTCGCCGGTGGTAATGAAAAACTGTTTTTT. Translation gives CASSLAGGNEKLFF.

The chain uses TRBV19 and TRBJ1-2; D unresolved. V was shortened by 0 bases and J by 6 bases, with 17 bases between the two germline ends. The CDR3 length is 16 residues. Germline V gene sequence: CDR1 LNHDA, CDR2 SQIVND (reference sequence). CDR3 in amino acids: CASSIDLSRTANGYTF. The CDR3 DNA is TGTGCCAGTAGTATAGATCTATCGAGGACGGCAAATGGCTACACCTTC.

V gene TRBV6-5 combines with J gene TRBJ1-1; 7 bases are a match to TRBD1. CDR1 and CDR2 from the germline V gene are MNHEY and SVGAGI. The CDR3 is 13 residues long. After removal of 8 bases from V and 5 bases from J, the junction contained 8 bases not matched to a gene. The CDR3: CASRAGGNTEAFF. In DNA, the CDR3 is TGTGCCAGCCGAGCAGGGGGGAATACTGAAGCTTTCTTT.

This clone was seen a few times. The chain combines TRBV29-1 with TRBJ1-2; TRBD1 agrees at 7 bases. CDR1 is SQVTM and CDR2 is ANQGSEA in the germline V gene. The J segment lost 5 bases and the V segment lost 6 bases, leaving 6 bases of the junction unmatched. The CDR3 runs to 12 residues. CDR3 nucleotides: TGCAGCGTAAGAGGGGACAGTTATGGCTACACCTTC. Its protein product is CSVRGDSYGYTF.

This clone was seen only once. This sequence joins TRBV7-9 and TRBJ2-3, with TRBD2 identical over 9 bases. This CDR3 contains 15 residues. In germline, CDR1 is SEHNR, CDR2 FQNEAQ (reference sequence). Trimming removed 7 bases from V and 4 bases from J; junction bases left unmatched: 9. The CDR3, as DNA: TGTGCCAGCATTAGAAGGCGGGGGGGCGCAGATACGCAGTATTTT. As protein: CASIRRRGGADTQYF.

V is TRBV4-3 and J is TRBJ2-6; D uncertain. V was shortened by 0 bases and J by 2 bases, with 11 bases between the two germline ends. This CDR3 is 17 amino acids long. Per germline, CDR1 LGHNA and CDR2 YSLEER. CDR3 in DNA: TGCGCCAGCAGCCAAGATCGTGGGGTTGCTGGGGCCAACGTCCTGACTTTC. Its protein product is CASSQDRGVAGANVLTF.

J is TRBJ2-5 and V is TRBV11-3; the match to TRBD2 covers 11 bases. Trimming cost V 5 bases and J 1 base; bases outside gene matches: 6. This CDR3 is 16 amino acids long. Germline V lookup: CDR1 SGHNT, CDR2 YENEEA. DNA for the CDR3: TGTGCCAGCAGCATCGGACTAGCGGGCTCCCAAGAGACCCAGTACTTC. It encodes CASSIGLAGSQETQYF.

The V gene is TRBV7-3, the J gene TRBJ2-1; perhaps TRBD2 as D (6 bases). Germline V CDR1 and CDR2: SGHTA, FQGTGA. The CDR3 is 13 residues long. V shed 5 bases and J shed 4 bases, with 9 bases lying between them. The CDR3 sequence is CASSHGGYNEQFF. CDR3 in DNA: TGTGCCAGCAGCCACGGGGGTTACAATGAGCAGTTCTTC.

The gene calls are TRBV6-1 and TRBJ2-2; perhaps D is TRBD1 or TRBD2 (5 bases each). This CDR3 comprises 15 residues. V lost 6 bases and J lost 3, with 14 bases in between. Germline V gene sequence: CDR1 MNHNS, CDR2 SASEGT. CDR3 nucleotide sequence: TGTGCCAGCAGACGGGACGCGACTTACACCGGGGAGCTGTTTTTT. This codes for CASRRDATYTGELFF.

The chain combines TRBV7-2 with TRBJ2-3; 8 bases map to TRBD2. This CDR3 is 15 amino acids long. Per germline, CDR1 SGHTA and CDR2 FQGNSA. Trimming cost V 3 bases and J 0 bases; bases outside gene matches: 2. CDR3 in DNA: TGTGCCAGCAGCTTTAGCGGGGATAGCACAGATACGCAGTATTTT. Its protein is CASSFSGDSTDTQYF.

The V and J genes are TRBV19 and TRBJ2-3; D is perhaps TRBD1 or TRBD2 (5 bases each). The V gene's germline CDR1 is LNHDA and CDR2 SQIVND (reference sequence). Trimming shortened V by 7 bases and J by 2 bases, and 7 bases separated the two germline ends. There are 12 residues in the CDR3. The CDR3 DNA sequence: TGTGCCAGTAAAGGGACCACAGATACGCAGTATTTT. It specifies CASKGTTDTQYF. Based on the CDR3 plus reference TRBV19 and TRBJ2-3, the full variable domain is DGGITQSPKYLFRKEGQNVTLSCEQNLNHDAMYWYRQDPGQGLRLIYYSQIVNDFQKGDIAEGYSVSREKKESFPLTVTSAQKNPTAFYLCASKGTTDTQYFGPGTRLTVL.

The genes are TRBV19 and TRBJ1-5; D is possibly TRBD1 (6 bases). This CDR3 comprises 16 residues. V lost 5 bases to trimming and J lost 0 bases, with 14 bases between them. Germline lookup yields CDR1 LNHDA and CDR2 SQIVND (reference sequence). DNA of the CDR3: TGTGCCAGTAGTCCGGCGACAGGTTATAGCAATCAGCCCCAGCATTTT. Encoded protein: CASSPATGYSNQPQHF.

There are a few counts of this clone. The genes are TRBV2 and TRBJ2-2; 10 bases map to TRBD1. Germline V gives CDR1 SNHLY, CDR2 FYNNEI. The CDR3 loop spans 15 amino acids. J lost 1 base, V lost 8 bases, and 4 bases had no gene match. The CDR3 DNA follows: TGTGCCAGCGGGACAGGGGAGAAGAACACCGGGGAGCTGTTTTTT. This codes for CASGTGEKNTGELFF.

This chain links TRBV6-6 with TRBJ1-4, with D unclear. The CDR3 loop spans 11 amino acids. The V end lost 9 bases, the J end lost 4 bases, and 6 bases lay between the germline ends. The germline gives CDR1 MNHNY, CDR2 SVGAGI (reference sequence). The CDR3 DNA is TGTGCCAGTGTGGGTAATGAAAAACTGTTTTTT. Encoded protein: CASVGNEKLFF.

The CDR3, as DNA: TGTGCCAGCAGCTTGTCCCAGTTCCATGAGCAGTTCTTC. It specifies CASSLSQFHEQFF. The chain couples TRBV5-6 to TRBJ2-1; D gene uncertain. CDR1 and CDR2 (germline): SGHDT, YYEEEE. The V and J ends lost 1 base and 8 bases respectively, with 10 bases between them. The CDR3 spans 13 residues.

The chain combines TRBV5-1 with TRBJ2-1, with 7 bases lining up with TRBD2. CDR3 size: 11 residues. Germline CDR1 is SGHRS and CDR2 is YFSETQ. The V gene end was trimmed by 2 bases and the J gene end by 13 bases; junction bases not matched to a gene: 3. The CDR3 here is CASSFSGYQFF. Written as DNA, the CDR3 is TGCGCCAGCAGCTTTAGCGGGTATCAGTTCTTC.

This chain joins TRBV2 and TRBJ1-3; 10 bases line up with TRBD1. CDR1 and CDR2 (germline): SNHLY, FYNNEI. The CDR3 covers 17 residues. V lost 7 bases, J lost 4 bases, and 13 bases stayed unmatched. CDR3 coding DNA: TGTGCCAGCACCGCCGGAGGGACAGGGGCGGCGGGAAACACCATATATTTT. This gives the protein CASTAGGTGAAGNTIYF.

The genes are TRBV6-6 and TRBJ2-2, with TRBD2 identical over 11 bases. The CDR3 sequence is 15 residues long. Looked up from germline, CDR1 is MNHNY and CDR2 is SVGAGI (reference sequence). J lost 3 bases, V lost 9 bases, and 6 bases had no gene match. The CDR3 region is CASTIAGGDTGELFF. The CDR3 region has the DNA TGTGCCAGTACGATAGCGGGAGGGGACACCGGGGAGCTGTTTTTT.

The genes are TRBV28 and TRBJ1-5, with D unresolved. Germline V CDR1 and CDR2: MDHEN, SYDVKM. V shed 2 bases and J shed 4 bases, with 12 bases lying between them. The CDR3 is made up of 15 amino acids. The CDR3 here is CASSLPLTGNQPQHF. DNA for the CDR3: TGTGCCAGCAGTTTACCGTTGACTGGTAATCAGCCCCAGCATTTT.